This T cell receptor (beta chain) comes out of a study of regulatory T cells in long-lasting Graves disease. According to the study, TCR beta libraries were built with iRepertoire HTBI primers and CDR3-region Arm-PCR. Each CDR3 protein is one row after TCRdb ran MiXCR on the multiplex PCR reads. The sample consists of about 430,000 distinct CDR3 sequences, 21% of them appearing once. This clonotype was recorded at least ten times. Antigen unknown. The study's findings and limits: The study found TRBV28, TRBJ1-2 and TRBJ2-5 favored in persistent disease.

The time point here: persistent/refractory GD, antithyroid drugs over 5 years with positive TRAb. Researchers made the TCR library from RNA that was extracted from PBMCs. Germline CDR1 and CDR2: ENHRY and SYGVKD. V shed 8 bases and J shed 5 bases, with 18 bases lying between them. This CDR3 comprises 14 residues. The receptor was derived from a female donor with Graves disease. Sample: peripheral blood mononuclear cells (PBMCs), taken when the disease was refractory, from a patient treated with antithyroid drugs. This chain connects TRBV10-3 to TRBJ1-2; D is unresolved. As DNA, the CDR3 is TGTGCCATCTCTCCCGTCGTCAGCGTATATGGCTACACCTTC. It is translated as CAISPVVSVYGYTF.